This T cell receptor beta chain comes out of a study of shared clonotypes between healthy human individuals. CD8 cells regarded as naive lacked CD45RO, were positively chosen for CCR7, and omitted terminally differentiated effector memory CD45RA+ cells. Only Caucasian adults living in Nashville, Tennessee served as donors. The study's findings and limits: The sampled material consisted only of blood, and tissue repertoires are likely to differ. Naive CD4 clonotype sharing across four donors was about 5%.

With respect to this clone: The antigen is undetermined.

Genomic DNA of every subset was divided equally among multiple immunoSEQ plates. Assay: immunoSEQ multiplex PCR; the TCRdb copy retains only in-frame clones and omits some. The table shows 1.5 million to 2.5 million clones, with over 85% occurring only once. Sequenced material: naive CD8+ T cells sorted from blood. This sequence was found in a young man in good health.

The CDR3, as DNA: TGTGCCAGCAGTATCAACCTAGCGGGGGGGCCAGCAGATACGCAGTATTTT. It yields the protein CASSINLAGGPADTQYF. V and J are TRBV28 and TRBJ2-3; 12 nucleotides match TRBD2. The V gene's germline CDR1 is MDHEN and CDR2 SYDVKM. V was clipped by 5 bases and J by 4 bases; unmatched bases: 10. This CDR3 has 17 residues.